The 29 T cell receptor beta chains below come from one sample, sequenced in a study of Tregs in tolerant kidney transplant recipients. Here immunoSEQ multiplex PCR was the method, and the copy in TCRdb shows in-frame clones only, minus some. The table has about 240,000 clones, around 81% seen once. The sequenced material came from CD4+ T cells from blood. The receptors shown here come from a human donor in good health.

The gene calls are TRBV6-5 and TRBJ1-5; TRBD1 matches 7 bases. Looked up from germline, CDR1 is MNHEY and CDR2 is SVGAGI. With 6 bases clipped from V and 6 bases from J, the junction kept 11 bases outside the gene matches. This CDR3 spans 15 amino acids. The DNA for the CDR3 is TGTGCCAGCAGCCCAAACACAGGGGTCGGTCAGCCCCAGCATTTT. Amino acid sequence: CASSPNTGVGQPQHF.

In this sample, this clone turned up a few times. The rearrangement uses TRBV5-3 and TRBJ1-3; TRBD1 agrees at 9 bases. TRBV5-3 is noted as an ORF with a role that remains uncertain. The V segment lost 5 bases and the J segment 2 bases; nucleotides outside the gene matches: 5. The CDR3 is made up of 15 amino acids. CDR3 sequence: CARRGDRAPGNTIYF. The DNA of the CDR3 is TGTGCCAGAAGGGGGGACAGGGCTCCTGGAAACACCATATATTTT.

This rearrangement joins TRBV20-1 to TRBJ2-1, with no clear D. The V gene lost 5 bases and the J gene lost 10 bases, with 12 bases spanning the gap. CDR1 and CDR2 (germline): DFQATT, SNEGSKA (reference sequence). CDR3 length equals 11 residues. DNA for the CDR3: TGCAGTGCTGCTACCCCCAGGGAGCAGTTCTTC. The encoded protein is CSAATPREQFF.

This chain uses TRBV9 with TRBJ2-7; perhaps TRBD1 as D (7 bases). Germline V lookup: CDR1 SGDLS, CDR2 YYNGEE. V was cut by 0 bases and J by 6 bases, with 16 bases left in between. The CDR3 runs 15 residues. The CDR3 DNA reads as TGTGCCAGCAGCGTAGGCGGGACAGCCCTCTCCGAGCAGTACTTC. It specifies CASSVGGTALSEQYF.

The J gene is TRBJ2-1, the V gene TRBV5-4; tentative D call: TRBD2 (7 bases). V gave up 3 bases and J gave up 0 bases, with 16 bases separating them. The CDR3 runs 17 residues. Germline-derived CDR1 and CDR2 are SGHNT and YYREEE (reference sequence). The CDR3 DNA reads TGTGCCAGCAGCTCAAAAGGGAGGGGGAGCTCCTACAATGAGCAGTTCTTC. It encodes CASSSKGRGSSYNEQFF.

CDR3 region: CAWTSGSSYEQYF. The DNA for the CDR3 is TGTGCCTGGACTAGCGGGTCCTCCTACGAGCAGTACTTC. The V call is TRBV30, the J call TRBJ2-7, with 8 bases matching TRBD2. V shed 4 bases and J 0 bases; nucleotides not matched to a gene: 2. This CDR3 region has 13 residues. CDR1 and CDR2 from the germline V gene are GTSNPN and SVGIG (reference sequence).

The V call is TRBV25-1, the J call TRBJ2-7; D assignment may be TRBD1 or TRBD2 (5 bases each). The germline V gene encodes CDR1 MGHDK and CDR2 SYGVNS. The CDR3 sequence is 15 residues long. Trimming took 2 bases from V and 6 from J, leaving 17 bases between them. CDR3 amino acids: CASSEPSRGDREQYF. CDR3 DNA sequence: TGTGCCAGCAGTGAACCATCTCGAGGGGATCGCGAGCAGTACTTC.

V gene TRBV5-6 combines with J gene TRBJ1-4; TRBD1 matches at 7 bases. V dropped 0 bases and J dropped 0; count of bases not matched to a gene: 5. The length of the CDR3 is 17 residues. The germline V gene encodes CDR1 SGHDT and CDR2 YYEEEE. CDR3 coding DNA: TGTGCCAGCAGCTTGGCCGGGACAGCTACAACTAATGAAAAACTGTTTTTT. Translated, it gives CASSLAGTATTNEKLFF.

The rearrangement joins TRBV5-1 to TRBJ2-2, with TRBD2 as a possible D gene (5 bases). Trimming took 3 bases from V and 4 from J, leaving 13 bases between them. The germline CDR1 and CDR2 sequences are SGHRS and YFSETQ. CDR3 size: 15 residues. In DNA form, the CDR3 reads TGCGCCAGCAGCTCTGTGAGAGCGGCCACCGGGGAGCTGTTTTTT. Its protein product is CASSSVRAATGELFF.

The chain has TRBV19 and TRBJ1-2, with TRBD1 as a possible D gene (6 bases). The CDR3 covers 14 residues. Germline lookup yields CDR1 LNHDA and CDR2 SQIVND (reference sequence). The V and J ends lost 5 bases and 4 bases respectively, with 14 bases between them. DNA for the CDR3: TGTGCCAGTAGTGATCAAGACAGGATCTATGGCTACACCTTC. Translation gives CASSDQDRIYGYTF. The full variable domain, in which reference TRBV19 and TRBJ1-2 provide the parts outside the CDR3, is DGGITQSPKYLFRKEGQNVTLSCEQNLNHDAMYWYRQDPGQGLRLIYYSQIVNDFQKGDIAEGYSVSREKKESFPLTVTSAQKNPTAFYLCASSDQDRIYGYTFGSGTRLTVV.

The chain links TRBV5-1 to TRBJ2-5; D may correspond to TRBD1 or TRBD2 (5 bases each). The CDR3 length is 14 residues. CDR1 SGHRS and CDR2 YFSETQ come from the germline V gene. The germline V and J ends were trimmed by 0 bases and 3 bases, with 9 bases remaining between them. CDR3 sequence reads: CASSLEGREETQYF. The DNA for the CDR3 is TGCGCCAGCAGCTTGGAGGGACGAGAAGAGACCCAGTACTTC. Full variable domain (outside the CDR3, taken from reference TRBV5-1 and TRBJ2-5): KAGVTQTPRYLIKTRGQQVTLSCSPISGHRSVSWYQQTPGQGLQFLFEYFSETQRNKGNFPGRFSGRQFSNSRSEMNVSTLELGDSALYLCASSLEGREETQYFGPGTRLLVL.

The rearrangement links TRBV6-5 to TRBJ1-2; D is undetermined. The germline gives CDR1 MNHEY, CDR2 SVGAGI. The V and J ends lost 11 bases and 1 base respectively, with 8 bases between them. This CDR3 contains 11 residues. CDR3 region: CASGFNYGYTF. CDR3 coding DNA: TGTGCCTCTGGATTTAACTATGGCTACACCTTC.

V is TRBV10-3 and J is TRBJ1-5, with D unclear. Germline-derived CDR1 and CDR2 are ENHRY and SYGVKD. V lost 8 bases and J 4 bases, leaving 9 bases between the germline ends. The length of the CDR3 is 12 residues. The CDR3 coding sequence is TGTGCCATCCGGACTGGTAATCAGCCCCAGCATTTT. Translating gives CAIRTGNQPQHF.

V usage is TRBV7-8 and J usage is TRBJ2-7; 10 nucleotides agree with TRBD1. The ends lost 4 bases at V and 2 bases at J; junction bases unmatched: 2. The CDR3 loop spans 14 amino acids. CDR1 and CDR2 (germline): SGHVS, FQNEAQ. CDR3: CASSWDRGAYEQYF. The DNA of the CDR3 is TGTGCCAGCAGCTGGGACAGGGGCGCCTACGAGCAGTACTTC.

This clone was detected a few times. The rearrangement uses TRBV6-1 and TRBJ2-7; 7 nucleotides align to TRBD1. Germline CDR1 MNHNS, CDR2 SASEGT. The CDR3 contains 15 residues. After removal of 5 bases from V and 2 bases from J, the junction contained 9 bases not matched to a gene. CDR3 amino acids: CASSTLQGFAYEQYF. The CDR3 DNA reads as TGTGCCAGCAGTACCCTACAGGGGTTCGCCTACGAGCAGTACTTC.

The genes are TRBV30 and TRBJ2-7, with 7 bases identical to TRBD1. This CDR3 comprises 13 residues. Germline lookup yields CDR1 GTSNPN and CDR2 SVGIG (reference sequence). The junction had 6 bases not matched to a gene; V was cut back by 3 bases and J by 4 bases. CDR3 region: CAWRRGPSYEQYF. CDR3 DNA: TGTGCCTGGAGGAGGGGGCCCAGTTACGAGCAGTACTTC.

The genes are TRBV30 and TRBJ2-3; D uncertain. V dropped 3 bases and J dropped 3 bases, with 16 bases sitting between them. Per germline, CDR1 GTSNPN and CDR2 SVGIG (reference sequence). This CDR3 comprises 15 residues. CDR3 in amino acids: CAWRGRSRMTDTQYF. The CDR3 DNA reads TGTGCCTGGAGAGGCCGTTCGAGGATGACAGATACGCAGTATTTT.

J is TRBJ2-7 and V is TRBV18, with 8 bases identical to TRBD1. The CDR3 loop spans 16 amino acids. V lost 3 bases to trimming and J lost 3 bases; unmatched junction nucleotides: 10. The germline gives CDR1 KGHSH, CDR2 LQKENI. Here the CDR3 DNA reads TGTGCCAGCTCACCGGACAGGGAAAAGTCGTACTACGAGCAGTACTTC. It specifies CASSPDREKSYYEQYF. Complete variable domain (other parts from reference TRBV18 and TRBJ2-7): NAGVMQNPRHLVRRRGQEARLRCSPMKGHSHVYWYRQLPEEGLKFMVYLQKENIIDESGMPKERFSAEFPKEGPSILRIQQVVRGDSAAYFCASSPDREKSYYEQYFGPGTRLTVT.

V gene TRBV7-8 combines with J gene TRBJ2-1; 13 positions agree with TRBD2. V lost 1 base, J lost 9 bases, and 6 bases stayed unmatched. The CDR3 consists of 16 residues. Germline V gene data show CDR1 as SGHVS and CDR2 as FQNEAQ. CDR3 region: CASSLERLAGGGEQFF. The DNA for the CDR3 is TGTGCCAGCAGCTTAGAGCGACTAGCGGGAGGAGGTGAGCAGTTCTTC.

This chain uses TRBV4-1 with TRBJ1-2; D perhaps matches TRBD1 (6 bases). Trimming removed 3 bases from V and 3 bases from J, with 20 bases in between. The CDR3 is 17 amino acids. Germline CDR1 is MGHRA and CDR2 is YSYEKL. The CDR3 nucleotides are TGCGCCAGCAGCCACCCCAACCGGGGGGGGCGCGACTATGGCTACACCTTC. Translation gives CASSHPNRGGRDYGYTF.

This chain joins TRBV9 and TRBJ2-7, with TRBD2 identical over 12 bases. The CDR3 is 15 residues long. Germline CDR1 and CDR2: SGDLS and YYNGEE. Trimming at V came to 4 bases and at J to 7 bases, leaving 9 bases not matched to a gene. The CDR3 sequence is CASSPRLAGAGEQYF. The CDR3 bases are TGTGCCAGCAGCCCGCGACTAGCGGGGGCGGGGGAGCAGTACTTC.

The chain combines TRBV27 with TRBJ2-7; a weak D match, TRBD1 (6 bases). The CDR3 is 13 residues long. The germline V and J ends were trimmed by 6 bases and 6 bases, with 15 bases remaining between them. Germline V gene data show CDR1 as MNHEY and CDR2 as SMNVEV (reference sequence). The CDR3 sequence: CASSPKFRGEQYF. CDR3 sequence (DNA): TGTGCCAGCAGCCCTAAGTTCAGGGGCGAGCAGTACTTC.

The genes are TRBV6-5 and TRBJ1-2; D is perhaps TRBD1 (6 bases). The germline CDR1 and CDR2 sequences are MNHEY and SVGAGI. This CDR3 comprises 14 residues. V dropped 5 bases and J dropped 2 bases, with 12 bases sitting between them. The CDR3 sequence: CASSGNTGNYGYTF. In DNA form, the CDR3 reads TGTGCCAGCAGTGGGAACACAGGGAACTATGGCTACACCTTC.

The chain uses TRBV4-1 and TRBJ2-1; D call uncertain. The V gene's germline CDR1 is MGHRA and CDR2 YSYEKL. The V end lost 3 bases, the J end lost 5 bases, and 11 bases lay between the germline ends. The CDR3 sequence is 14 residues long. The CDR3 region is CASSHPLWDNEQFF. CDR3 coding DNA: TGCGCCAGCAGCCACCCCCTCTGGGACAATGAGCAGTTCTTC.

This rearrangement joins TRBV11-3 to TRBJ2-1, with D uncertain. CDR1 and CDR2 from the germline V gene are SGHNT and YENEEA. V shed 3 bases and J shed 7 bases, with 10 bases lying between them. The CDR3 loop spans 13 amino acids. For the CDR3, the DNA is TGTGCCAGCAGCTTGAAGGAGACGAATGAGCAGTTCTTC. Translating it yields CASSLKETNEQFF.

The chain employs TRBV19 and TRBJ2-5; D is uncertain. The CDR3 runs to 11 residues. The V and J ends lost 3 bases and 3 bases respectively, with 2 bases between them. Germline CDR1 reads LNHDA; CDR2 reads SQIVND (reference sequence). Here the CDR3 reads CASSMKETQYF. Here the CDR3 DNA reads TGTGCCAGTAGTATGAAAGAGACCCAGTACTTC.

The chain is built from TRBV6-1 and TRBJ1-4; 11 positions agree with TRBD1. CDR3 length equals 16 residues. J gave up 7 bases and V 6 bases, and 10 bases lay outside the gene matches. Germline loops: CDR1 MNHNS, CDR2 SASEGT. CDR3: CASSEPGTGGREKLFF. The CDR3 DNA is TGTGCCAGCAGCGAACCCGGGACAGGGGGACGTGAAAAACTGTTTTTT.

The chain employs TRBV18 and TRBJ2-1; D uncertain. The CDR3 totals 17 residues. Germline values: CDR1 KGHSH, CDR2 LQKENI. V dropped 3 bases and J dropped 0 bases, with 15 bases sitting between them. CDR3 sequence (DNA): TGTGCCAGCTCACCCCCGAGACTGTCTAGCTCCTACAATGAGCAGTTCTTC. This sequence encodes CASSPPRLSSSYNEQFF.

In this sample, this clone turned up a few times. The genes are TRBV6-1 and TRBJ1-5; 8 positions match TRBD1. J was trimmed by 11 bases and V by 6 bases; bases with no gene match: 9. The CDR3 has 13 amino acids. The germline gives CDR1 MNHNS, CDR2 SASEGT. The CDR3 loop is CASSPGTGSSQHF. In DNA, the CDR3 is TGTGCCAGCAGCCCCGGGACAGGCTCGTCCCAGCATTTT.